What follows are 27 T cell receptor beta chains derived from one specimen sequenced in a study of graft-versus-host responses after intestinal transplantation. Assay: immunoSEQ multiplex PCR; the TCRdb copy retains only in-frame clones and omits some. The sample contains 85,000 to 100,000 clones, roughly 88% of which appear only once. Sample: PBMCs, taken 255 days after intestinal transplant. The origin of the receptors is a human patient who received an intestinal transplant, so some T cells may come from the graft donor.

The CDR3 protein is CASSLDGGVNSPLHF. CDR3 in DNA: TGTGCCAGCAGCTTAGACGGGGGGGTTAATTCACCCCTCCACTTT. The rearrangement uses TRBV7-3 and TRBJ1-6; weak D call: TRBD1 (5 bases). The CDR3 runs to 15 residues. Trimming took off 2 bases at V and 6 bases at J, with 11 bases between the two ends. CDR1 SGHTA and CDR2 FQGTGA come from the germline V gene.

V gene TRBV28 combines with J gene TRBJ2-4; D may be TRBD1 or TRBD2 (7 bases each). Trimming pared 4 bases from V and 7 bases from J, leaving 20 bases between. The CDR3 extends over 16 amino acids. CDR1 MDHEN and CDR2 SYDVKM come from the germline V gene. The CDR3 loop reads CASSSRGGQTRNIQYF. As DNA, the CDR3 is TGTGCCAGCAGTTCCAGGGGGGGACAGACGAGGAACATTCAGTACTTC.

Here the CDR3 reads CASTGARGYTF. The CDR3 coding sequence is TGTGCCAGCACGGGGGCGCGGGGCTACACCTTC. This rearrangement joins TRBV28 to TRBJ1-2; D possibly corresponds to TRBD1 (6 bases). The V end was cut by 7 bases, the J end by 8 bases, with 11 bases between. Germline CDR1 MDHEN, CDR2 SYDVKM. The CDR3 totals 11 residues.

This clone was seen a single time. This chain joins TRBV2 and TRBJ2-3, with D tentatively TRBD1 or TRBD2 (5 bases each). The CDR3 loop spans 16 amino acids. Trimming left V 0 bases short and J 2 bases short, with 12 bases between. The germline CDR1 and CDR2 sequences are SNHLY and FYNNEI. This CDR3 is CASSEAIWGTTDTQYF. CDR3 coding DNA: TGTGCCAGCAGTGAAGCGATATGGGGGACCACAGATACGCAGTATTTT.

V gene TRBV7-2 combines with J gene TRBJ2-2, with D possibly being TRBD2 (6 bases). CDR3 length: 16 amino acids. Germline V gene lookup returns CDR1 SGHTA and CDR2 FQGNSA. V shed 0 bases and J shed 1 base, with 9 bases lying between them. CDR3 amino acids: CASSLAGGWNTGELFF. In DNA form, the CDR3 reads TGTGCCAGCAGCTTAGCTGGGGGGTGGAACACCGGGGAGCTGTTTTTT.

As concerns this clone: At one of its ends the junction is not consistent with the germline gene, which may arise from a read error. The chain is built from TRBV19 and TRBJ2-7; D tentatively fits TRBD1 or TRBD2 (5 bases each). The CDR3 runs 12 residues. Germline loops: CDR1 LNHDA, CDR2 SQIVND (reference sequence). The CDR3 DNA sequence: TGTGCCTGTAGTGGGGGACCCTACGAGCAGTACTTC. Its translation is CACSGGPYEQYF.

This chain connects TRBV19 to TRBJ2-7; a possible D gene is TRBD1 (5 bases). V lost 3 bases and J 4 bases, leaving 13 bases between the germline ends. The CDR3 totals 14 residues. The germline V gene encodes CDR1 LNHDA and CDR2 SQIVND (reference sequence). In DNA, the CDR3 is TGTGCCAGTAGTATGTCAGGGTGGTCATACGAGCAGTACTTC. Residues: CASSMSGWSYEQYF.

Comments on this clone: Within the sample, other DNA sequences also encode this same CDR3. The J gene is TRBJ2-7, the V gene TRBV5-1, with a possible D match to TRBD1 (6 bases). The CDR3 length is 13 residues. CDR1 and CDR2 (germline): SGHRS, YFSETQ. Trimming left V 1 base short and J 1 base short, with 6 bases between. CDR3 DNA sequence: TGCGCCAGCAGCTTGCAGGGGTCCTACGAGCAGTACTTC. Its translation is CASSLQGSYEQYF.

The chain employs TRBV5-1 and TRBJ1-2, with a tentative D call TRBD1 (5 bases). Germline assignment: CDR1 SGHRS and CDR2 YFSETQ. Trimming removed 4 bases from V and 6 bases from J, with 16 bases in between. The CDR3 has 14 amino acids. For the CDR3, the DNA is TGCGCCAGCAGCCCCGAACGAGGGGTGCATGGCTACACCTTC. Translated, it gives CASSPERGVHGYTF.

This chain uses TRBV6-1 with TRBJ2-7; D call uncertain. Germline CDR1 is MNHNS and CDR2 is SASEGT. The length of the CDR3 is 14 residues. Trimming took off 4 bases at V and 1 base at J, with 11 bases between the two ends. CDR3 amino acids: CASSVQAISYEQYF. The CDR3 DNA reads as TGTGCCAGCAGTGTCCAGGCGATATCCTACGAGCAGTACTTC.

CDR3 sequence (DNA): TGTGCCAGCAGCTTATATCGGGGCGCCGGCACTGAAGCTTTCTTT. Its protein product is CASSLYRGAGTEAFF. J is TRBJ1-1 and V is TRBV7-9; D perhaps matches TRBD1 (5 bases). CDR1 and CDR2 from the germline V gene are SEHNR and FQNEAQ (reference sequence). This CDR3 is built from 15 residues. Trimming shortened V by 2 bases and J by 4 bases, and 14 bases separated the two germline ends.

The chain uses TRBV4-1 and TRBJ2-1; D not certain. V was clipped by 1 base and J by 1 base, with 14 bases between them. Germline values: CDR1 MGHRA, CDR2 YSYEKL. The CDR3 contains 17 residues. CDR3 loop: CASSQVVSRASYNEQFF. CDR3 sequence (DNA): TGCGCCAGCAGCCAAGTTGTTTCCCGGGCTTCCTACAATGAGCAGTTCTTC.

The chain links TRBV18 to TRBJ1-2; D is perhaps TRBD1 (5 bases). The CDR3 extends over 13 amino acids. The V end was cut by 2 bases, the J end by 6 bases, with 10 bases between. Germline V gives CDR1 KGHSH, CDR2 LQKENI. The DNA of the CDR3 is TGTGCCAGCTCACCAGCAGGGATCAATGGCTACACCTTC. Protein product: CASSPAGINGYTF.

The chain has TRBV30 and TRBJ2-7; D is undetermined. The germline CDR1 and CDR2 sequences are GTSNPN and SVGIG (reference sequence). V was pared by 0 bases and J by 4 bases, with 10 bases between. The CDR3 runs to 13 residues. The CDR3 bases are TGTGCCTGGAGTGTAAACCCGAGGTACGAGCAGTACGTC. Its translation: CAWSVNPRYEQYV.

This clone was seen once. The CDR3 sequence is CASSLTKETQYF. The CDR3 DNA sequence: TGTGCCAGCAGCTTAACAAAAGAGACCCAGTACTTC. The genes are TRBV5-6 and TRBJ2-5; no definite D call. Trimming pared 2 bases from V and 3 bases from J, leaving 5 bases between. CDR1 is SGHDT and CDR2 is YYEEEE in the germline V gene. The CDR3 loop spans 12 amino acids.

The chain employs TRBV5-1 and TRBJ1-1; D possibly corresponds to TRBD1 (5 bases). Germline CDR1 is SGHRS and CDR2 is YFSETQ. This CDR3 is 14 amino acids long. Trimming removed 0 bases at V and 7 bases at J, with 13 bases between. The CDR3 nucleotides are TGCGCCAGCAGCTTGGGGGGCGGGCAGAGTGAAGCTTTCTTT. Protein: CASSLGGGQSEAFF.

J is TRBJ2-7 and V is TRBV7-8, with 9 bases identical to TRBD1. The CDR3 covers 14 residues. After removal of 5 bases from V and 2 bases from J, the junction contained 4 bases not matched to a gene. Germline V gene lookup returns CDR1 SGHVS and CDR2 FQNEAQ. This chain's CDR3 is CASSLRTGAYEQYF. CDR3 in DNA: TGTGCCAGCAGCCTCAGGACAGGGGCCTACGAGCAGTACTTC.

This chain uses TRBV7-9 with TRBJ1-2; 7 bases map to TRBD1. Germline CDR1 is SEHNR and CDR2 is FQNEAQ (reference sequence). The CDR3 runs 14 residues. Losses at the gene ends were 4 bases for V and 4 bases for J; bases not matched to a gene: 6. CDR3 amino acids: CASSSTGIPYGYTF. CDR3 coding DNA: TGTGCCAGCAGCTCGACAGGGATCCCCTATGGCTACACCTTC.

Concerning this clone: Distinct nucleotide sequences in the sample also encode this CDR3. The chain's CDR3 is CASSLGGTYEQYF. The CDR3 nucleotides are TGTGCCAGCAGTTTAGGGGGTACCTACGAGCAGTACTTC. The chain links TRBV27 to TRBJ2-7; the D call may be TRBD1 or TRBD2 (5 bases each). Germline CDR1 and CDR2: MNHEY and SMNVEV (reference sequence). V was cut by 2 bases and J by 2 bases, with 7 bases left in between. CDR3 length: 13 residues.

This sequence joins TRBV7-8 and TRBJ2-7; perhaps TRBD1 as D (6 bases). This CDR3 comprises 14 residues. V dropped 5 bases and J dropped 4 bases, with 15 bases sitting between them. The germline gives CDR1 SGHVS, CDR2 FQNEAQ. The CDR3, as DNA: TGTGCCAGCAGCCCCCCGGGACACCAATACGAGCAGTACTTC. It is translated as CASSPPGHQYEQYF.

V usage is TRBV6-6 and J usage is TRBJ2-2; D is possibly TRBD2 (5 bases). Germline values: CDR1 MNHNY, CDR2 SVGAGI (reference sequence). V was pared by 0 bases and J by 4 bases, with 12 bases between. This CDR3 has 16 residues. In nucleotides, the CDR3 is TGTGCCAGCAGTTACTCGATAGCGCTGACCACCGGGGAGCTGTTTTTT. Its protein product is CASSYSIALTTGELFF.

The chain links TRBV7-9 to TRBJ2-3; TRBD1 might be the D (5 bases). Trimming removed 5 bases from V and 1 base from J, with 16 bases in between. Germline CDR1 reads SEHNR; CDR2 reads FQNEAQ (reference sequence). This CDR3 has 16 residues. This CDR3 reads CASSQRIGRGTDTQYF. CDR3 DNA: TGTGCCAGCAGCCAACGAATAGGCAGGGGCACAGATACGCAGTATTTT.

The gene calls are TRBV4-1 and TRBJ1-4; 8 bases match TRBD1. This CDR3 has 16 residues. V was clipped by 5 bases and J by 7 bases; unmatched bases: 12. CDR1 is MGHRA, CDR2 YSYEKL, per germline. CDR3 loop: CASSIGQGLGSEKLFF. CDR3 in DNA: TGCGCCAGCAGCATCGGACAGGGTCTGGGAAGTGAAAAACTGTTTTTT.

The chain has TRBV2 and TRBJ1-2; a possible D gene is TRBD1 (5 bases). The length of the CDR3 is 14 residues. V was cut by 7 bases and J by 3 bases, with 15 bases left in between. Germline values: CDR1 SNHLY, CDR2 FYNNEI. CDR3 in amino acids: CASNPAGVDYGYTF. CDR3 nucleotide sequence: TGTGCCAGCAACCCCGCGGGGGTGGACTATGGCTACACCTTC.

The chain recombines TRBV6-1 with TRBJ1-2, with 9 bases fitting TRBD1. The ends lost 4 bases at V and 4 bases at J; junction bases unmatched: 13. This CDR3 is 17 amino acids long. CDR1 is MNHNS and CDR2 is SASEGT in the germline V gene. This chain's CDR3 is CASSVSRGRTGAYGYTF. The DNA for the CDR3 is TGTGCCAGCAGTGTCTCAAGGGGTCGGACAGGGGCCTATGGCTACACCTTC.

The chain combines TRBV18 with TRBJ2-7, with TRBD1 matching 8 bases. Trimming at V came to 3 bases and at J to 1 base, leaving 5 bases not matched to a gene. CDR3 length: 15 residues. Per germline, CDR1 KGHSH and CDR2 LQKENI. The CDR3 loop is CASSPRTGLSYEQYF. CDR3 DNA: TGTGCCAGCTCACCGAGGACAGGGCTATCCTACGAGCAGTACTTC.

This chain uses TRBV7-9 with TRBJ2-2; D not resolved. The CDR3 is made up of 13 amino acids. From germline, CDR1 is SEHNR and CDR2 FQNEAQ (reference sequence). Trimming took 0 bases from V and 5 from J, leaving 4 bases between them. CDR3 DNA sequence: TGTGCCAGCAGCTTAGCGCTTACCGGGGAGCTGTTTTTT. It specifies CASSLALTGELFF.